Listed here are 18 T cell receptor beta chains from one sample, sequenced in a study of blood T cell repertoires in COVID-19. Assay: immunoSEQ multiplex PCR; the TCRdb copy retains only in-frame clones and omits some. The table shows approximately 130,000 clones, with approximately 84% occurring only once. Sequenced material: peripheral blood. The receptors stem from a human donor in a cohort sampled during active COVID-19.

In this sample, this clone turned up once. This chain connects TRBV30 to TRBJ2-3, with 11 bases that match TRBD2. The CDR3 spans 14 residues. V was pared by 4 bases and J by 4 bases, with 4 bases of the junction left unmatched. Germline CDR1 reads GTSNPN; CDR2 reads SVGIG (reference sequence). CDR3 region: CAWTVAGGADTQYF. The CDR3 DNA is TGTGCCTGGACCGTAGCGGGAGGGGCAGATACGCAGTATTTT.

The chain combines TRBV5-4 with TRBJ2-1; 9 nucleotides agree with TRBD2. The CDR3 has 17 amino acids. Germline values: CDR1 SGHNT, CDR2 YYREEE (reference sequence). V shed 0 bases and J 6 bases; nucleotides not matched to a gene: 10. The CDR3 protein is CASSLGAGGLQGNEQFF. The CDR3 bases are TGTGCCAGCAGCTTGGGAGCGGGGGGCCTCCAGGGCAATGAGCAGTTCTTC.

This CDR3 reads CATSGEEAGHSYEQYF. CDR3 nucleotide sequence: TGTGCCACCAGCGGCGAGGAAGCGGGGCACTCCTACGAGCAGTACTTC. The chain recombines TRBV15 with TRBJ2-7; 7 nucleotides match TRBD2. Trimming removed 5 bases from V and 0 bases from J; junction bases left unmatched: 10. The CDR3 totals 16 residues. CDR1 LNHNV and CDR2 YYDKDF come from the germline V gene (reference sequence).

The DNA of the CDR3 is TGTGCCAGCAGCAAAGCGGGCAAATCGAACACCGGGGAGCTGTTTTTT. It yields the protein CASSKAGKSNTGELFF. This chain uses TRBV21-1 with TRBJ2-2; TRBD1 reflects the table's D call only, with no check against the DNA. TRBV21-1 is an annotated pseudogene. The CDR3 sequence is 16 residues long.

The rearrangement links TRBV11-3 to TRBJ2-3; TRBD1 aligns across 7 bases. The CDR3 has 16 amino acids. Germline V CDR1 and CDR2: SGHNT, YENEEA. J gave up 2 bases and V 5 bases, and 10 bases lay outside the gene matches. CDR3 sequence: CASSLGGQGDTDTQYF. DNA for the CDR3: TGTGCCAGCAGCCTTGGGGGTCAGGGGGACACAGATACGCAGTATTTT. Combining the CDR3 with reference TRBV11-3 and TRBJ2-3 gives the whole variable domain EAGVVQSPRYKIIEKKQPVAFWCNPISGHNTLYWYLQNLGQGPELLIRYENEEAVDDSQLPKDRFSAERLKGVDSTLKIQPAELGDSAVYLCASSLGGQGDTDTQYFGPGTRLTVL.

The chain uses TRBV30 and TRBJ2-3, with 7 bases matching TRBD2. This CDR3 contains 16 residues. Germline V gene sequence: CDR1 GTSNPN, CDR2 SVGIG (reference sequence). V was clipped by 4 bases and J by 5 bases; unmatched bases: 15. CDR3 loop: CAWKQRTGGWVDTQYF. DNA of the CDR3: TGTGCCTGGAAACAAAGGACGGGGGGTTGGGTAGATACGCAGTATTTT.

The CDR3 sequence: CATSRGTGKVNEQYF. Written as DNA, the CDR3 is TGTGCCACCAGCAGAGGGACAGGGAAAGTCAACGAGCAGTACTTC. The chain carries TRBV15 and TRBJ2-7, with TRBD1 matching 8 bases. CDR1 and CDR2 (germline): LNHNV, YYDKDF (reference sequence). This CDR3 is built from 15 residues. Trimming at V came to 1 base and at J to 5 bases, leaving 7 bases not matched to a gene.

This clone was detected a few times. The chain joins TRBV10-2 to TRBJ2-1, with D possibly being TRBD2 (5 bases). The CDR3 is made up of 16 amino acids. Trimming took off 9 bases at V and 7 bases at J, with 25 bases between the two ends. CDR1 WSHSY and CDR2 SAAADI come from the germline V gene. CDR3 sequence reads: CASHIGDSALGNEQFF. The CDR3 DNA sequence: TGCGCCAGTCATATAGGTGATAGCGCGTTAGGGAATGAGCAGTTCTTC.

This clone has only a few counts. V gene TRBV19 combines with J gene TRBJ1-2, with 12 positions matching TRBD1. V gave up 8 bases and J gave up 6 bases; unmatched junction bases: 4. Germline-derived CDR1 and CDR2 are LNHDA and SQIVND (reference sequence). The CDR3 covers 13 residues. CDR3 sequence reads: CASGGTGGDGYTF. CDR3 DNA: TGTGCCAGTGGGGGGACAGGGGGCGATGGCTACACCTTC. Based on the CDR3 plus reference TRBV19 and TRBJ1-2, the full variable domain is DGGITQSPKYLFRKEGQNVTLSCEQNLNHDAMYWYRQDPGQGLRLIYYSQIVNDFQKGDIAEGYSVSREKKESFPLTVTSAQKNPTAFYLCASGGTGGDGYTFGSGTRLTVV.

The V and J genes are TRBV3-1 (or the pseudogene TRBV3-2) and TRBJ2-4; D not resolved. V gave up 0 bases and J gave up 0 bases, with 6 bases separating them. Germline-derived CDR1 and CDR2 are LGHDT and YNNKEL (reference sequence). This CDR3 spans 15 amino acids. The CDR3 DNA follows: TGTGCCAGCAGCCAAGACACGGTAGCCAAAAACATTCAGTACTTC. Its protein is CASSQDTVAKNIQYF.

This chain connects TRBV6-2 or TRBV6-3 to TRBJ2-3; D possibly corresponds to TRBD1 (6 bases). V lost 2 bases, J lost 2 bases, and 11 bases lay in between. Per the germline V gene, CDR1 is MNHEY and CDR2 is SVGEGT. This CDR3 has 15 amino acids. For the CDR3, the DNA is TGTGCCAGCAGTTACGTGGGGGCCCTCACAGATACGCAGTATTTT. Amino acids: CASSYVGALTDTQYF.

This clone was observed many times. CDR3 amino acids: CASSEGEGPRNEQFF. Here the CDR3 DNA reads TGTGCCAGCAGTGAAGGGGAGGGACCTCGGAATGAGCAGTTCTTC. The V and J genes are TRBV2 and TRBJ2-1; 7 bases are a match to TRBD2. CDR1 is SNHLY, CDR2 FYNNEI, per germline. The CDR3 runs 15 residues. The J segment lost 7 bases and the V segment lost 1 base, leaving 7 bases of the junction unmatched.

The DNA of the CDR3 is TGTGCCAGCCGCCCGGGACAGGGGGTCCACGAGCAGTACTTC. This translates into CASRPGQGVHEQYF. The V gene is TRBV19, the J gene TRBJ2-7, with TRBD1 matching 11 bases. CDR3 size: 14 residues. Germline V gene data show CDR1 as LNHDA and CDR2 as SQIVND (reference sequence). Trimming removed 9 bases from V and 5 bases from J; junction bases left unmatched: 9. Full variable domain (rest looked up from reference TRBV19 and TRBJ2-7): DGGITQSPKYLFRKEGQNVTLSCEQNLNHDAMYWYRQDPGQGLRLIYYSQIVNDFQKGDIAEGYSVSREKKESFPLTVTSAQKNPTAFYLCASRPGQGVHEQYFGPGTRLTVT.

The J gene is TRBJ2-6, the V gene TRBV21-1; TRBD2 was called by the table and not checked on the DNA. TRBV21-1 constitutes a pseudogene. The CDR3 length is 19 residues. The CDR3 DNA follows: TGTGCCAGCCCCCCCCAGCGGGGGGGGGCAAGATCTGGGGCCAACGTCCTGACTTTC. This encodes CASPPQRGGARSGANVLTF.

This clone was observed a single time. This sequence joins TRBV6-6 and TRBJ2-3, with 8 bases identical to TRBD1. In germline, CDR1 is MNHNY, CDR2 SVGAGI (reference sequence). The V segment lost 6 bases and the J segment 2 bases; nucleotides outside the gene matches: 7. CDR3 size: 15 residues. CDR3 in amino acids: CASSRTGQATDTQYF. Here the CDR3 DNA reads TGTGCCAGCAGCCGGACGGGACAGGCCACAGATACGCAGTATTTT.

The J gene is TRBJ2-7, the V gene TRBV21-1; TRBD1, the D gene given by the table, was not confirmed from the DNA. TRBV21-1 is described as a pseudogene. This CDR3 contains 13 residues. CDR3 DNA: TGTGCCAGCCGCCAGGGGACGAAATACGAGCAGTACTTC. Its protein product is CASRQGTKYEQYF.

This clone was counted between two and nine times. The gene calls are TRBV5-1 and TRBJ2-1, with TRBD2 identical over 12 bases. V was pared by 3 bases and J by 5 bases, with 0 bases of the junction left unmatched. The length of the CDR3 is 14 residues. Germline CDR1 SGHRS, CDR2 YFSETQ. Here the CDR3 reads CASSWTSGNNEQFF. The DNA of the CDR3 is TGCGCCAGCAGCTGGACTAGCGGGAACAATGAGCAGTTCTTC.

The chain recombines TRBV7-6 with TRBJ2-5; 10 bases align to TRBD2. The CDR3 sequence is 16 residues long. The germline V gene encodes CDR1 SGHVS and CDR2 FNYEAQ. The V segment lost 5 bases and the J segment 5 bases; nucleotides outside the gene matches: 11. The CDR3 DNA reads as TGTGCCAGCAGCCTACTGTCTAGCGGGGGTGGGGAGACCCAGTACTTC. As protein: CASSLLSSGGGETQYF. The whole variable domain, remainder taken from reference TRBV7-6 and TRBJ2-5, is GAGVSQSPRYKVTKRGQDVALRCDPISGHVSLYWYRQALGQGPEFLTYFNYEAQQDKSGLPNDRFSAERPEGSISTLTIQRTEQRDSAMYRCASSLLSSGGGETQYFGPGTRLLVL.